This is a list of T cell receptor beta chains from one sample in a study of blood T cells in healthy people across ages. TCRdb fed the 5' RACE reads into MiXCR, producing one record per CDR3 protein. The table lists 1.5 million to 2 million distinct CDR3 sequences, 28% of them singletons. The specimen sequenced was blood. All receptors come from a woman aged 25 to 45 in good health. The CDR3 runs from the conserved cysteine through the conserved F or W. A D gene is named only where the DNA matches it firmly. Clone size is stated in some rows and not others, as once, few, many or a class when expanded.

j_call clone_size v_call d_call cdr3_nt cdr3_aa
TRBJ2-7 many TRBV5-1 NA TGTGCCAGCAGCCTCCAGGGGGGTTCGTACGAGCAGTACTTC CASSLQGGSYEQYF
TRBJ1-5 once TRBV11-2 TRBD1 TGTGCCAGCAGCTCCCCCGGGACAGACAATCAGCCCCAGCATTTT CASSSPGTDNQPQHF
TRBJ1-2 few TRBV7-2 NA TGTGCCAGCAGCGCTGACAGCTACTATGGCTACACCTTC CASSADSYYGYTF
TRBJ2-7 few TRBV9 NA TGTGCCAGCAGCGTAGCCATTAGCGCCGACTACTACGAGCAGTACTTC CASSVAISADYYEQYF
TRBJ2-7 NA TRBV4-1 NA TGCGCCAGCAGTCAGGGACCTAACCCTTCCTACGAGCAGTACTTC CASSQGPNPSYEQYF
TRBJ2-5 NA TRBV5-1 TRBD1 TGCGTCAGCAGCTTGGGAGGACAGGGGGCACAGGAGACCCAGTACTTC CVSSLGGQGAQETQYF
TRBJ1-2 NA TRBV20-1 TRBD1 TGCAGTGCGTCGACCCGGGACAGAGGGGGCTACACCTTC CSASTRDRGGYTF
TRBJ2-3 NA TRBV12-3/TRBV12-4 NA TGTGCCAGTTTTCCGCGGGCTAGGAGCGCAGATACGCAGTATTTT CASFPRARSADTQYF
TRBJ2-4 many TRBV10-3 NA TGTGCCATCAGTCGAGGGGAAGAGGCCAAAAACATTCAGTACTTC CAISRGEEAKNIQYF
TRBJ2-5 few TRBV24-1 TRBD1 TGTGCCACCAGTGACGGGCGCTCACAGGGGGCGCGCGAGACCCAGTACTTC CATSDGRSQGARETQYF
TRBJ2-1 once TRBV4-1 TRBD2 TGCGCCAGCAGCCAAGGGGGAACCGGGAGGGAATTTCGGGAGCAGTTCTTC CASSQGGTGREFREQFF
TRBJ2-1 many TRBV20-1 TRBD1 TGCAGCGGACAGGGGGGCGATGAGCAGTTCTTC CSGQGGDEQFF
TRBJ2-5 NA TRBV5-4 TRBD2 TGTGCCAGCAGCGAAGCGGGAGAGGGAGAGACCCAGTACTTC CASSEAGEGETQYF
TRBJ2-3 NA TRBV27 NA TGTGCCAGCAGTTCACAAGCGCGGGGACGAATCACAGATACGCAGTATTTT CASSSQARGRITDTQYF
TRBJ2-1 NA TRBV7-9 TRBD2 TGTGCCAGCAGCTCCGGGACTAGGGTTAAAGAGACCCAGTTCTTC CASSSGTRVKETQFF
TRBJ1-6 few TRBV15 NA TGTGCCACCAGCAGTTCCCGGCGGGGGACCCAATATAATTCACCCCTCCACTTT CATSSSRRGTQYNSPLHF
TRBJ1-4 NA TRBV5-1 TRBD1 TGCGCCAGCAGCGAAGGACAGGACTTCGGAAAACTGTTTTTT CASSEGQDFGKLFF